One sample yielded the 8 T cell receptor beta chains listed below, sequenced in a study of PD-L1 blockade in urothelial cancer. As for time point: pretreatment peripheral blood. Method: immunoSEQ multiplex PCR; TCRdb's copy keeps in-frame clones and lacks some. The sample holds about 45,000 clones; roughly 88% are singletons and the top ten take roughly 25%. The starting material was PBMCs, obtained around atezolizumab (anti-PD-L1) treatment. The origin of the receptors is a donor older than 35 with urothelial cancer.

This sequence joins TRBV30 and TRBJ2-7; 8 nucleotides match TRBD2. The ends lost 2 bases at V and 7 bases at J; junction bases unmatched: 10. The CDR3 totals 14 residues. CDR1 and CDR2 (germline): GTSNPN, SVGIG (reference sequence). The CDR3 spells CAWSTREGPWEQYF. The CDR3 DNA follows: TGTGCCTGGAGTACCCGGGAGGGGCCTTGGGAGCAGTACTTC.

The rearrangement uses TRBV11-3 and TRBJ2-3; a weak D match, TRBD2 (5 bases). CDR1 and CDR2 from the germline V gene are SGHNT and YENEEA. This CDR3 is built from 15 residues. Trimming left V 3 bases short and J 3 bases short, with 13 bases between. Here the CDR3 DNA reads TGTGCCAGCAGCTTCGGTGGGAGAGGGACAGATACGCAGTATTTT. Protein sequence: CASSFGGRGTDTQYF.

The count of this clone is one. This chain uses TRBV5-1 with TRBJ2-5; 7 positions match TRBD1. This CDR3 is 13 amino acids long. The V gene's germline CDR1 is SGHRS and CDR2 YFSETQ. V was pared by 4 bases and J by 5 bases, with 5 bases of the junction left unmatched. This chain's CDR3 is CASSLHRGETQYF. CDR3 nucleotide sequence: TGCGCCAGCAGCCTACACAGGGGCGAGACCCAGTACTTC.

The CDR3: CASSGVRASGELFF. DNA of the CDR3: TGTGCCAGTAGCGGGGTCCGGGCGTCCGGGGAGCTGTTTTTT. V usage is TRBV19 and J usage is TRBJ2-2, with TRBD2 as a possible D gene (5 bases). Trimming pared 6 bases from V and 6 bases from J, leaving 14 bases between. CDR1 is LNHDA, CDR2 SQIVND, per germline (reference sequence). This CDR3 contains 14 residues.

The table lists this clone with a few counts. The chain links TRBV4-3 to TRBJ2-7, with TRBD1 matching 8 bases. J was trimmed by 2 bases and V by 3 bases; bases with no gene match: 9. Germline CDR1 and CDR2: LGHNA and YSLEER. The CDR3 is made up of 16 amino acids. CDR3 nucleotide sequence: TGCGCCAGCAGCCACACCCCGGGACAGGCAGCCTACGAGCAGTACTTC. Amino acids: CASSHTPGQAAYEQYF.

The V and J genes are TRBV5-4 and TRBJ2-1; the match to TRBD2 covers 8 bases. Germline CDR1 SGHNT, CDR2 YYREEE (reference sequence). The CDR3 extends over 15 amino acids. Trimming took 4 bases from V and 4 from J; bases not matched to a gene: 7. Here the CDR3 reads CASSPTSGNYNEQFF. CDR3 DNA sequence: TGTGCCAGCAGCCCCACTAGCGGCAATTACAATGAGCAGTTCTTC.

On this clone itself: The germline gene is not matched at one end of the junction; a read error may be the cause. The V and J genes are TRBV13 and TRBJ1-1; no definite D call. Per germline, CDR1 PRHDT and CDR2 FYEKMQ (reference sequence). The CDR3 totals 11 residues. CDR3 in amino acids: CASGFRSEAFF. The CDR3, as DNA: TGTGCCAGCGGCTTTCGGTCTGAAGCTTTCTTT. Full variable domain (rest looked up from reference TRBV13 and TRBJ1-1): AAGVIQSPRHLIKEKRETATLKCYPIPRHDTVYWYQQGPGQDPQFLISFYEKMQSDKGSIPDRFSAQQFSDYHSELNMSSLELGDSALYFCASGFRSEAFFGQGTRLTVV.

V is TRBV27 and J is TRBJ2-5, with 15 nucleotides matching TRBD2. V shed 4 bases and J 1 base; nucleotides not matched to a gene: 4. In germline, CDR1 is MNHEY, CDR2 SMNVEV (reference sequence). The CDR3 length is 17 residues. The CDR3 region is CASSSRTSGRVQETQYF. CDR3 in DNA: TGTGCCAGCAGTTCAAGGACTAGCGGGAGGGTCCAAGAGACCCAGTACTTC.